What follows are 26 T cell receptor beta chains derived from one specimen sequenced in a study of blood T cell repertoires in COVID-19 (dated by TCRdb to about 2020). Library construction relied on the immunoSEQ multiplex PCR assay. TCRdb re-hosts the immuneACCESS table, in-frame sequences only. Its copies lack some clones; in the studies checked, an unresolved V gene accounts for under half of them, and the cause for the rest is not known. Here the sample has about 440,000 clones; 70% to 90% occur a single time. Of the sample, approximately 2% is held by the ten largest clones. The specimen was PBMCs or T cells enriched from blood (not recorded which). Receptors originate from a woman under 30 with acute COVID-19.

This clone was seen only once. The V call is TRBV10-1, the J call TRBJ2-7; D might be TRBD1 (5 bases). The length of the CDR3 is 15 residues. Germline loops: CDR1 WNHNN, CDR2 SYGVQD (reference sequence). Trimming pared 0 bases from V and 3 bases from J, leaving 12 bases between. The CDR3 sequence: CASSESRDRSYEQYF. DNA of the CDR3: TGCGCCAGCAGTGAGTCGCGTGACAGAAGCTACGAGCAGTACTTC.

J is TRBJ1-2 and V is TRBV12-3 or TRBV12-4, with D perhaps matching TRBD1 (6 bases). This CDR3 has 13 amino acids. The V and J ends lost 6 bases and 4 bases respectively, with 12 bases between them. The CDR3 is CASRTGTPYGYTF. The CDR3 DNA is TGTGCCAGCAGAACCGGGACACCCTATGGCTACACCTTC.

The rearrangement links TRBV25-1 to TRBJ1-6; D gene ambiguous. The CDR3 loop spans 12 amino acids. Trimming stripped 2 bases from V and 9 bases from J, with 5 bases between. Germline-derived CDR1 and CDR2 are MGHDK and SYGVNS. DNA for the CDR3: TGTGCCAGCAGTGAAGTCGGTTCACCCCTCCACTTT. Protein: CASSEVGSPLHF.

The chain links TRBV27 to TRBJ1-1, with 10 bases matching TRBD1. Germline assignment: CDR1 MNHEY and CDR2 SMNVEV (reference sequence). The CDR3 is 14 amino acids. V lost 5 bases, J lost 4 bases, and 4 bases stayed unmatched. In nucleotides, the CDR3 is TGTGCCAGCAGTCGACAGGGGGCTGTCACTGAAGCTTTCTTT. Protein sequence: CASSRQGAVTEAFF.

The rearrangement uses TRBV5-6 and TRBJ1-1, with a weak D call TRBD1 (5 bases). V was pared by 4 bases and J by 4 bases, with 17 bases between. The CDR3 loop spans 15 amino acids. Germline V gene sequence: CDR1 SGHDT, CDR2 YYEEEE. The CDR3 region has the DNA TGTGCCAGCAGCCCGATAGCAGGGATAGGCACTGAAGCTTTCTTT. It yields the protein CASSPIAGIGTEAFF. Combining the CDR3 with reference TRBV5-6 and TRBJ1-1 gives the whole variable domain DAGVTQSPTHLIKTRGQQVTLRCSPKSGHDTVSWYQQALGQGPQFIFQYYEEEERQRGNFPDRFSGHQFPNYSSELNVNALLLGDSALYLCASSPIAGIGTEAFFGQGTRLTVV.

The CDR3 DNA reads TGTGCCAGCAGCTTGCGGGAGGGCCTCATAACCGGGGAGCTGTTTTTT. Translated, it gives CASSLREGLITGELFF. This sequence joins TRBV9 and TRBJ2-2, with 9 bases lining up with TRBD2. Germline assignment: CDR1 SGDLS and CDR2 YYNGEE. The CDR3 runs to 16 residues. Losses at the gene ends were 4 bases for V and 5 bases for J; bases not matched to a gene: 9.

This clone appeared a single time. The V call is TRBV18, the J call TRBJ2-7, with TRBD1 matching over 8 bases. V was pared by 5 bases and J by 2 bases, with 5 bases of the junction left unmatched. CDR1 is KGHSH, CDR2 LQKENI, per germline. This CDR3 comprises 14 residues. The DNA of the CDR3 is TGTGCCAGCTCAGCGACAGGGGCAACCTACGAGCAGTACTTC. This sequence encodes CASSATGATYEQYF.

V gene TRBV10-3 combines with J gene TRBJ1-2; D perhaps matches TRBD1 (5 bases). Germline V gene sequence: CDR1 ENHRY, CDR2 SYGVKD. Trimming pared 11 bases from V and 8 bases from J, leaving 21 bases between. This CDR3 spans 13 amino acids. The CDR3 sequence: CASGGDARRGYTF. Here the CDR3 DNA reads TGTGCCTCCGGGGGAGATGCGCGGCGGGGCTACACCTTC.

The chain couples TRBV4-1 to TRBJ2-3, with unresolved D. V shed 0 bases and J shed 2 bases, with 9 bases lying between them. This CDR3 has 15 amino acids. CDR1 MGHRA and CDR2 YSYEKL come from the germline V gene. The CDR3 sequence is CASSQESDSTDTQYF. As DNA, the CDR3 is TGCGCCAGCAGCCAAGAGAGCGATTCCACAGATACGCAGTATTTT.

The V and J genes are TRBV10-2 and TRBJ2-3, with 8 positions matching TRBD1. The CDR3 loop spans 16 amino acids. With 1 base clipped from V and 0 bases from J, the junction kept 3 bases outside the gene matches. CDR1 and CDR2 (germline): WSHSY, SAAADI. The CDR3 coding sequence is TGCGCCAGCAGTGAGTGGACAGGGACAAGCACAGATACGCAGTATTTT. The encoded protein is CASSEWTGTSTDTQYF.

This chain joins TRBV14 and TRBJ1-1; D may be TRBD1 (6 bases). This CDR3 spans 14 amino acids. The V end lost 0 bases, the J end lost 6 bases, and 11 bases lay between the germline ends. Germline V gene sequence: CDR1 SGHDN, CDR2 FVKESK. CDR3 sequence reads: CASSQDRGRAEAFF. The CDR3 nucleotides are TGTGCCAGCAGCCAAGACAGGGGACGAGCTGAAGCTTTCTTT.

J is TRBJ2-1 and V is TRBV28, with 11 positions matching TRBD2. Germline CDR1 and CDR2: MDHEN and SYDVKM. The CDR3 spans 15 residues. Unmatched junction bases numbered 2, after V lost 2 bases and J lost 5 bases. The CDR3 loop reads CASSLTSGSHNEQFF. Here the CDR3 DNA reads TGTGCCAGCAGTTTAACTAGCGGGAGCCACAATGAGCAGTTCTTC.

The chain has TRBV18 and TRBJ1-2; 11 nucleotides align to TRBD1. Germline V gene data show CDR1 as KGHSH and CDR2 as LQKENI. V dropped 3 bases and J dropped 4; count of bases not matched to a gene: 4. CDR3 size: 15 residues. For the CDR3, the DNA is TGTGCCAGCTCACCGGGACAGGGGGTCGGCTATGGCTACACCTTC. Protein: CASSPGQGVGYGYTF.

The CDR3 DNA is TGTGCCAGCACCCTAAGTGAGGACGAGCAGTACTTC. Protein product: CASTLSEDEQYF. The chain combines TRBV5-6 with TRBJ2-7; no firm D call. This CDR3 has 12 amino acids. Trimming stripped 6 bases from V and 5 bases from J, with 12 bases between. Germline V gives CDR1 SGHDT, CDR2 YYEEEE.

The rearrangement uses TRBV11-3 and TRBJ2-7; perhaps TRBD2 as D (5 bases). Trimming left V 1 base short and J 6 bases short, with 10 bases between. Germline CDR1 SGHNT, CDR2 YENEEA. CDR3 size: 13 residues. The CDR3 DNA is TGTGCCAGCAGCTTAGTCCCCAGCGGCGAGCAGTACTTC. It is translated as CASSLVPSGEQYF.

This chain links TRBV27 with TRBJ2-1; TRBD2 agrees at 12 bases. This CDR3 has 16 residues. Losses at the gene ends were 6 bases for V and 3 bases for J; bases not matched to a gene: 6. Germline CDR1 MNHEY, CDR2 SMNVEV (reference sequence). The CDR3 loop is CASRTGLAGHYNEQFF. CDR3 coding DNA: TGTGCCAGCAGGACGGGACTAGCGGGCCACTACAATGAGCAGTTCTTC.

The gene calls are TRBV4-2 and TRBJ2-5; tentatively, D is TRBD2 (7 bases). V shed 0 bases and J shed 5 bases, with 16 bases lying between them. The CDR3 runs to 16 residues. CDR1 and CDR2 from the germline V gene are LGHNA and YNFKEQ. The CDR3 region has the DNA TGTGCCAGCAGCCAAGAAGGGGGGGCCCGGGGGGAGACCCAGTACTTC. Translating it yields CASSQEGGARGETQYF.

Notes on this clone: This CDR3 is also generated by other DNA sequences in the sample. CDR3 nucleotide sequence: TGTGCCAGCAGTTACTCCGGGAGAAACACTGAAGCTTTCTTT. It is translated as CASSYSGRNTEAFF. The chain combines TRBV6-5 with TRBJ1-1; D is ambiguous. This CDR3 contains 14 residues. V dropped 0 bases and J dropped 2 bases, with 7 bases sitting between them. From germline, CDR1 is MNHEY and CDR2 SVGAGI.

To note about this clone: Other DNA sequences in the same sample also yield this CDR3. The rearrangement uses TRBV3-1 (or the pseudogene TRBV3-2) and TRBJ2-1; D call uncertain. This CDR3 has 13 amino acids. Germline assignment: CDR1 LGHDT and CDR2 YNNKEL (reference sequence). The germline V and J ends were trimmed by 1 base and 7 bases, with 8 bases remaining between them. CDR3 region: CASSQGKANEQFF. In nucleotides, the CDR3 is TGTGCCAGCAGCCAAGGAAAAGCAAATGAGCAGTTCTTC.

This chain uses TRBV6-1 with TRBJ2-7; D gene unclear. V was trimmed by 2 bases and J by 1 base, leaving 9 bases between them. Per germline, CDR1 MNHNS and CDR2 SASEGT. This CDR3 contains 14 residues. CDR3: CASSEFVSSYEQYF. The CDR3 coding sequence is TGTGCCAGCAGTGAATTTGTCAGTTCCTACGAGCAGTACTTC.

CDR3 coding DNA: TGTGCCAGCAGCTTTATTTTCGGGGGACAAGAGACCCAGTACTTC. Translated, it gives CASSFIFGGQETQYF. J is TRBJ2-5 and V is TRBV7-8, with a possible D match to TRBD2 (6 bases). Trimming took off 3 bases at V and 2 bases at J, with 13 bases between the two ends. CDR1 is SGHVS, CDR2 FQNEAQ, per germline. The CDR3 covers 15 residues.

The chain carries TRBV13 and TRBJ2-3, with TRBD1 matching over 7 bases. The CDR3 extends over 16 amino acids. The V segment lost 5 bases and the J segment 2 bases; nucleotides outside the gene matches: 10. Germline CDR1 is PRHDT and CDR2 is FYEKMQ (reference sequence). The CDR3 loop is CASSVQGSDLTDTQYF. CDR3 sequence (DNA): TGTGCCAGCAGCGTACAGGGGTCTGACCTCACAGATACGCAGTATTTT.

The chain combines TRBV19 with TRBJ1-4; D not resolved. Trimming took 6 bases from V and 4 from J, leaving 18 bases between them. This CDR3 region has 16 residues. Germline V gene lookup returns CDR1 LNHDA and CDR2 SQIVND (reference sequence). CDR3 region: CASSASLGRINEKLFF. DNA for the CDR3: TGTGCCAGTAGCGCGTCTTTGGGGAGGATTAATGAAAAACTGTTTTTT.

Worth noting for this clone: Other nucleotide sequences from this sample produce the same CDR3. The CDR3 DNA sequence: TGCAGCGTTGGACTAGCGGGGGGACAGGAGACCCAGTACTTC. Translating it yields CSVGLAGGQETQYF. The V gene is TRBV29-1, the J gene TRBJ2-5; 13 nucleotides line up with TRBD2. Germline CDR1 and CDR2: SQVTM and ANQGSEA. The V segment lost 4 bases and the J segment 5 bases; nucleotides outside the gene matches: 4. CDR3 length: 14 residues.

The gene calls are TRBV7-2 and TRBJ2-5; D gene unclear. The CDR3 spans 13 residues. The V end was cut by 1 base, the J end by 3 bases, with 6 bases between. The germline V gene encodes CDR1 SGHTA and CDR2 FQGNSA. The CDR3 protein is CASSLVAEETQYF. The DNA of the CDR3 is TGTGCCAGCAGCTTAGTCGCGGAAGAGACCCAGTACTTC.

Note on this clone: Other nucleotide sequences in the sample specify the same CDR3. The CDR3 loop reads CAIRGQSNQPQHF. In DNA, the CDR3 is TGTGCCATCAGGGGACAGTCAAATCAGCCCCAGCATTTT. The V gene is TRBV10-3, the J gene TRBJ1-5, with 7 bases lining up with TRBD1. Trimming cost V 6 bases and J 4 bases; bases outside gene matches: 3. Germline V gene sequence: CDR1 ENHRY, CDR2 SYGVKD. CDR3 length equals 13 residues.